One sample yielded the 27 T cell receptor beta chains listed below, sequenced in a study of regulatory T cells in long-lasting Graves disease. Indicated time point: persistent/refractory GD, antithyroid drugs over 5 years with positive TRAb. PBMC-derived RNA was used for the TCR library. Building of the TCR beta libraries involved iRepertoire HTBI primers and Arm-PCR of CDR3 regions. TCRdb ran MiXCR on the multiplex PCR reads and lists one entry per CDR3 protein. The profile shows around 400,000 distinct CDR3 sequences, roughly 23% of them singletons. The starting material was peripheral blood mononuclear cells (PBMCs), obtained when the disease was refractory, from a patient treated with antithyroid drugs. Receptor source: a woman aged 40 to 50 with Graves disease.

V gene TRBV7-9 combines with J gene TRBJ1-1; D is undetermined. This CDR3 comprises 14 residues. The V gene's germline CDR1 is SEHNR and CDR2 FQNEAQ (reference sequence). The V gene lost 5 bases and the J gene lost 2 bases, with 12 bases spanning the gap. CDR3 sequence: CASSVFAVNTEAFF. Here the CDR3 DNA reads TGTGCCAGCAGCGTCTTTGCAGTCAACACTGAAGCTTTCTTT.

The chain combines TRBV11-2 with TRBJ2-7; D could derive from TRBD1 or TRBD2 (6 bases each). The CDR3 length is 14 residues. V was shortened by 5 bases and J by 7 bases, with 18 bases between the two germline ends. The germline V gene encodes CDR1 SGHAT and CDR2 FQNNGV. CDR3: CASSDGWGAGEQYF. The CDR3 DNA follows: TGTGCCAGCAGCGATGGGTGGGGGGCGGGGGAGCAGTACTTC. Full variable domain (rest looked up from reference TRBV11-2 and TRBJ2-7): EAGVAQSPRYKIIEKRQSVAFWCNPISGHATLYWYQQILGQGPKLLIQFQNNGVVDDSQLPKDRFSAERLKGVDSTLKIQPAKLEDSAVYLCASSDGWGAGEQYFGPGTRLTVT.

This clonotype came up once. The chain carries TRBV10-3 and TRBJ1-1, with TRBD1 matching over 9 bases. The length of the CDR3 is 12 residues. With V trimmed by 5 bases and J by 7 bases, 2 bases remained unmatched. CDR1 is ENHRY, CDR2 SYGVKD, per germline. The CDR3 reads CAISWTGDEAFF. The CDR3 nucleotides are TGTGCCATCAGTTGGACAGGGGATGAAGCTTTCTTT.

This clonotype has a handful of counts. The CDR3 sequence is CASSLSPGTYEQYF. Written as DNA, the CDR3 is TGTGCCAGCAGCCTATCCCCAGGAACCTACGAGCAGTACTTC. V gene TRBV3-1 combines with J gene TRBJ2-7; D is unresolved. This CDR3 is built from 14 residues. V lost 4 bases and J 2 bases, leaving 12 bases between the germline ends. The germline V gene has CDR1 LGHDT and CDR2 YNNKEL (reference sequence).

This clonotype was picked up a small number of times. The V and J genes are TRBV25-1 and TRBJ1-5; D unclear. The ends were cut back, 2 bases at V and 2 bases at J, with 7 bases in the middle. The CDR3 loop spans 14 amino acids. The germline V gene has CDR1 MGHDK and CDR2 SYGVNS. The CDR3 sequence: CASSELWGNQPQHF. In DNA, the CDR3 is TGTGCCAGCAGTGAACTATGGGGCAATCAGCCCCAGCATTTT.

The V call is TRBV2, the J call TRBJ2-1, with TRBD2 matching over 8 bases. CDR1 and CDR2 (germline): SNHLY, FYNNEI. The V gene end was trimmed by 5 bases and the J gene end by 3 bases; junction bases not matched to a gene: 9. The CDR3 runs 16 residues. In DNA form, the CDR3 reads TGTGCCAGCAGTCGGACGGTGACTAGCGACTACAATGAGCAGTTCTTC. Translating it yields CASSRTVTSDYNEQFF.

The chain combines TRBV28 with TRBJ1-5, with D possibly matching TRBD1 (6 bases). V gave up 7 bases and J gave up 8 bases, with 27 bases separating them. The CDR3 totals 17 residues. Germline CDR1 reads MDHEN; CDR2 reads SYDVKM. The CDR3 region is CASTTSRVRGEWEPQHF. The CDR3 nucleotides read TGTGCCAGCACCACAAGCCGGGTCAGGGGAGAATGGGAGCCCCAGCATTTT.

This clonotype was seen a few times. This chain connects TRBV2 to TRBJ1-2, with D maybe TRBD1 (5 bases). CDR1 and CDR2 from the germline V gene are SNHLY and FYNNEI. There are 15 residues in the CDR3. The V end lost 6 bases, the J end lost 2 bases, and 16 bases lay between the germline ends. CDR3 protein: CASSGSEGPNYGYTF. The CDR3 DNA reads as TGTGCCAGCAGCGGGTCGGAGGGGCCGAACTATGGCTACACCTTC.

This clonotype was seen repeatedly, ten times or more. V usage is TRBV2 and J usage is TRBJ1-5; TRBD1 aligns across 7 bases. The germline V gene encodes CDR1 SNHLY and CDR2 FYNNEI. The junction had 5 bases not matched to a gene; V was cut back by 6 bases and J by 3 bases. The length of the CDR3 is 14 residues. In DNA, the CDR3 is TGTGCCAGCAGGGGACAGAGTCTCAATCAGCCCCAGCATTTT. Translated, it gives CASRGQSLNQPQHF. Looking up the rest from reference TRBV2 and TRBJ1-5 gives the full variable domain: EPEVTQTPSHQVTQMGQEVILRCVPISNHLYFYWYRQILGQKVEFLVSFYNNEISEKSEIFDDQFSVERPDGSNFTLKIRSTKLEDSAMYFCASRGQSLNQPQHFGDGTRLSIL.

The chain carries TRBV15 and TRBJ1-4; 9 nucleotides match TRBD1. This CDR3 is built from 14 residues. Germline V gives CDR1 LNHNV, CDR2 YYDKDF (reference sequence). Losses at the gene ends were 4 bases for V and 8 bases for J; bases not matched to a gene: 5. DNA of the CDR3: TGTGCCACCAGCACCAGACAGGGGGGCGAAAAACTGTTTTTT. Protein: CATSTRQGGEKLFF.

The table lists this clonotype with many counts. The gene calls are TRBV10-3 and TRBJ2-7, with D perhaps matching TRBD1 (6 bases). The CDR3 runs to 13 residues. V lost 6 bases and J 3 bases, leaving 12 bases between the germline ends. CDR1 ENHRY and CDR2 SYGVKD come from the germline V gene. The CDR3, as DNA: TGTGCCATCAGCTCAGGGGCTAACTACGAGCAGTACTTC. Protein product: CAISSGANYEQYF.

This clonotype was seen only a few times. A read error may explain this, as a much larger clone is one base away. This chain links TRBV2 with TRBJ2-1; D may be TRBD2 (6 bases). This CDR3 contains 13 residues. CDR1 is SNHLY and CDR2 is FYNNEI in the germline V gene. The CDR3 reads CASSGVGSDEQSF. The CDR3 DNA reads as TGTGCCAGCAGTGGAGTCGGGAGCGATGAGCAGTCCTTC.

This clonotype was detected ten times or more. This sequence joins TRBV28 and TRBJ2-2; no firm D call. The CDR3 totals 15 residues. V was pared by 1 base and J by 4 bases, with 10 bases between. CDR1 and CDR2 (germline): MDHEN, SYDVKM. As DNA, the CDR3 is TGTGCCAGCAGTTTATCCGGGTTTGGCACCGGGGAGCTGTTTTTT. This codes for CASSLSGFGTGELFF.

This chain joins TRBV11-2 and TRBJ2-6; TRBD2 aligns across 8 bases. The V gene end was trimmed by 5 bases and the J gene end by 0 bases; junction bases not matched to a gene: 9. Looked up from germline, CDR1 is SGHAT and CDR2 is FQNNGV. The CDR3 has 18 amino acids. DNA of the CDR3: TGTGCCAGCAGCCCGGGGGGGACAATTCGCTCTGGGGCCAACGTCCTGACTTTC. This gives the protein CASSPGGTIRSGANVLTF. Full variable domain (missing parts from reference TRBV11-2 and TRBJ2-6): EAGVAQSPRYKIIEKRQSVAFWCNPISGHATLYWYQQILGQGPKLLIQFQNNGVVDDSQLPKDRFSAERLKGVDSTLKIQPAKLEDSAVYLCASSPGGTIRSGANVLTFGAGSRLTVL.

This clonotype was detected many times. This chain uses TRBV2 with TRBJ2-7; TRBD1 matches 11 bases. Germline loops: CDR1 SNHLY, CDR2 FYNNEI. Trimming cost V 9 bases and J 2 bases; bases outside gene matches: 6. This CDR3 is 14 amino acids long. In DNA, the CDR3 is TGTGCCAGGGACAGGGGGCGCGACACCTACGAGCAGTACTTC. This encodes CARDRGRDTYEQYF. Variable domain in full (rest from reference TRBV2 and TRBJ2-7): EPEVTQTPSHQVTQMGQEVILRCVPISNHLYFYWYRQILGQKVEFLVSFYNNEISEKSEIFDDQFSVERPDGSNFTLKIRSTKLEDSAMYFCARDRGRDTYEQYFGPGTRLTVT.

At least ten counts were recorded for this clonotype. This sequence joins TRBV2 and TRBJ2-5, with D maybe TRBD2 (5 bases). Germline CDR1 SNHLY, CDR2 FYNNEI. V lost 10 bases to trimming and J lost 4 bases, with 19 bases between them. The CDR3 is 14 amino acids. The CDR3 coding sequence is TGTGCCACCCTCAGGAACCCAAGCGGAGAGACCCAGTACTTC. Its translation is CATLRNPSGETQYF.

The chain has TRBV27 and TRBJ2-1; D is perhaps TRBD2 (6 bases). The CDR3 sequence is 13 residues long. Germline lookup yields CDR1 MNHEY and CDR2 SMNVEV (reference sequence). V was cut by 3 bases and J by 10 bases, with 13 bases left in between. For the CDR3, the DNA is TGTGCCAGCAGTTTTGGAGGGAGGAGGGAGCAGTTCTTC. This translates into CASSFGGRREQFF.

This clonotype was counted only a few times. The chain couples TRBV6-5 to TRBJ2-7, with D perhaps matching TRBD2 (5 bases). Trimming took off 2 bases at V and 10 bases at J, with 24 bases between the two ends. Germline assignment: CDR1 MNHEY and CDR2 SVGAGI. The CDR3 loop spans 16 amino acids. The CDR3 nucleotides are TGTGCCAGCAGTTACCTCGTCCTTGGGTCTAGCCGGAATCAGTACTTC. Protein sequence: CASSYLVLGSSRNQYF.

This chain connects TRBV5-5 to TRBJ1-1; maybe TRBD1 (5 bases). V dropped 0 bases and J dropped 0 bases, with 9 bases sitting between them. Per the germline V gene, CDR1 is SGHKS and CDR2 is YYEKEE (reference sequence). This CDR3 has 15 amino acids. The CDR3 DNA sequence: TGTGCCAGCAGCTTGGGCAGGGTTATGAACACTGAAGCTTTCTTT. Its translation is CASSLGRVMNTEAFF.

Only a few counts were recorded for this clonotype. This may be a read error, as it is one base from a much larger clone. V and J are TRBV2 and TRBJ1-5, with TRBD1 identical over 7 bases. The CDR3 covers 13 residues. Per the germline V gene, CDR1 is SNHLY and CDR2 is FYNNEI. Written as DNA, the CDR3 is TGTGTCAGCAATCGGGACAGTAATCAGCCCCAGCATTTT. It encodes CVSNRDSNQPQHF.

This clonotype was recorded many times. The gene calls are TRBV6-1 and TRBJ1-1; tentatively, D is TRBD1 (6 bases). Per the germline V gene, CDR1 is MNHNS and CDR2 is SASEGT. This CDR3 spans 12 amino acids. V shed 7 bases and J shed 6 bases, with 12 bases lying between them. The CDR3 spells CASNGQPPEAFF. The CDR3, as DNA: TGTGCCAGCAACGGACAGCCTCCTGAAGCTTTCTTT.

This clonotype came up many times. Mismatch with germline at one junction end may stem from a read error. The chain is built from TRBV28 and TRBJ2-5; possible D gene TRBD1, 5 bases. The CDR3 length is 11 residues. Germline lookup yields CDR1 MDHEN and CDR2 SYDVKM. The CDR3 sequence is CASSYHGHQVF. CDR3 sequence (DNA): TGTGCCAGCAGTTATCACGGACACCAGGTCTTC. Complete variable domain (other parts from reference TRBV28 and TRBJ2-5): DVKVTQSSRYLVKRTGEKVFLECVQDMDHENMFWYRQDPGLGLRLIYFSYDVKMKEKGDIPEGYSVSREKKERFSLILESASTNQTSMYLCASSYHGHQVFGPGTRLLVL.

The CDR3 spells CASTSGTGGSYEQYF. DNA of the CDR3: TGTGCCAGTACCAGCGGGACAGGGGGCTCCTACGAGCAGTACTTC. The rearrangement joins TRBV19 to TRBJ2-7; 11 bases agree with TRBD1. V lost 7 bases, J lost 0 bases, and 5 bases stayed unmatched. The length of the CDR3 is 15 residues. Germline CDR1 is LNHDA and CDR2 is SQIVND (reference sequence).

This chain links TRBV12-3 or TRBV12-4 with TRBJ2-5; TRBD2 might be the D (5 bases). This CDR3 is 14 amino acids long. The V gene lost 6 bases and the J gene lost 5 bases, with 16 bases spanning the gap. CDR3 loop: CASSFLAPRETQYF. The CDR3, as DNA: TGTGCCAGCAGCTTCTTAGCGCCCCGGGAGACCCAGTACTTC.

This chain uses TRBV6-1 with TRBJ1-6; tentative D call: TRBD1 (6 bases). Per the germline V gene, CDR1 is MNHNS and CDR2 is SASEGT. The CDR3 sequence is 14 residues long. Between the trimmed V and J ends, which lost 6 bases and 10 bases, there was a span of 16 bases. In nucleotides, the CDR3 is TGTGCCAGCAGACTAAGGGGGGAAGGATCACCCCTCCACTTT. Its protein product is CASRLRGEGSPLHF.

The chain joins TRBV3-1 to TRBJ2-7, with TRBD2 matching over 11 bases. With V trimmed by 4 bases and J by 7 bases, 9 bases remained unmatched. The CDR3 has 15 residues. In germline, CDR1 is LGHDT, CDR2 YNNKEL (reference sequence). The CDR3 sequence: CASSRTSGSFYEQYF. CDR3 sequence (DNA): TGTGCCAGCAGCCGAACTAGCGGGAGCTTCTATGAGCAGTACTTC.

J is TRBJ2-5 and V is TRBV7-3; TRBD2 matches at 7 bases. Germline trimming cut 5 bases from V and 5 bases from J; bases unmatched to any gene: 11. Germline CDR1 and CDR2: SGHTA and FQGTGA. The CDR3 length is 15 residues. The CDR3 loop reads CASSGLGGPGETQYF. In DNA form, the CDR3 reads TGTGCCAGCAGCGGTCTGGGAGGGCCTGGGGAGACCCAGTACTTC.